The clone carrying this T cell receptor (beta chain) has only one observation. Its specificity is not known. The time point was: newly diagnosed, previously untreated cHL patient sample. Negative selection with magnetic separation was used to purify CD4+ T cells from thawed PBMCs. Comparison came from newly diagnosed, untreated classical Hodgkin lymphoma PBMCs. These data originate in a study of PD-1 blockade in classical Hodgkin lymphoma. General study findings and limits: Diminished baseline TCR diversity has been reported in newly diagnosed patients relative to healthy donors.

The CDR3 runs to 15 residues. CDR1 and CDR2 from the germline V gene are MNHEY and SMNVEV (reference sequence). V gave up 5 bases and J gave up 6 bases; unmatched junction bases: 10. Sequencing was performed with immunoSEQ multiplex PCR; in TCRdb, only in-frame clones are kept and a portion is missing. Of 24,000 or so clones detected, about 90% appear once; the ten largest clones hold approximately 0.53%. This chain uses TRBV27 with TRBJ2-1; 7 bases line up with TRBD2. The clonotype originates from a human donor with classical Hodgkin lymphoma. Sequenced sample: CD4+ T cells from blood. This CDR3 reads CASSQAGKAVNEQFF. CDR3 bases: TGTGCCAGCAGTCAAGCGGGGAAGGCGGTCAATGAGCAGTTCTTC.